The following is a T cell receptor (beta chain) sequence with its context. The CDR3 extends over 14 amino acids. Looked up from germline, CDR1 is MNHEY and CDR2 is SVGAGI. Trimming stripped 7 bases from V and 4 bases from J, with 13 bases between. The data are from a study of shared clonotypes between healthy human individuals. Genomic DNA (from each subset) was split evenly across several immunoSEQ plates. Repertoires were generated with immunoSEQ multiplex PCR, while TCRdb's copy carries only in-frame clones and drops some. The sample has millions of clones; roughly 93% are singletons. J is TRBJ1-4 and V is TRBV6-5; D remains ambiguous. This TCR was recovered from a young man in good health. Some clones in this sample may be carry-over from other donors' samples. The sample consisted of naive CD4+ T cells from PBMCs. Subset indicated: CD45RA+ positively selected. Here the CDR3 DNA reads TGTGCCAGCAAGCCCGGCTCCGTTAATGAAAAACTGTTTTTT. Protein product: CASKPGSVNEKLFF.